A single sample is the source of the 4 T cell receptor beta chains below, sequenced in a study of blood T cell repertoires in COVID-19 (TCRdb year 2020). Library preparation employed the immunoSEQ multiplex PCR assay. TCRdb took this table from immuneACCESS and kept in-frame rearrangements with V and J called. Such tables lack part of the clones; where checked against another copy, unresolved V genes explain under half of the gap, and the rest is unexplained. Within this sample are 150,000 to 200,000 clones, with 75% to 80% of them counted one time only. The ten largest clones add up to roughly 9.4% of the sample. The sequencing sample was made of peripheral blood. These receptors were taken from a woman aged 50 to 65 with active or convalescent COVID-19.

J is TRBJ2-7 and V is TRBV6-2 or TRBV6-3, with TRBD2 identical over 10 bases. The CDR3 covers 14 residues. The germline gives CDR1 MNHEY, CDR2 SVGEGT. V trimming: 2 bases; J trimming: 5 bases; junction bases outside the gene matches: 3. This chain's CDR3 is CASSYGLAGDEQYF. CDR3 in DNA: TGTGCCAGCAGTTACGGTCTAGCGGGGGACGAGCAGTACTTC.

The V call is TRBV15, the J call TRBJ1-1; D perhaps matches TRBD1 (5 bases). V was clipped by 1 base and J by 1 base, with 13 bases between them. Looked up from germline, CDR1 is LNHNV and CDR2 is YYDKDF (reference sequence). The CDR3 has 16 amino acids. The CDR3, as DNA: TGTGCCACCAGCAGAGGAAGGGGAATGGGGAACACTGAAGCTTTCTTT. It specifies CATSRGRGMGNTEAFF.

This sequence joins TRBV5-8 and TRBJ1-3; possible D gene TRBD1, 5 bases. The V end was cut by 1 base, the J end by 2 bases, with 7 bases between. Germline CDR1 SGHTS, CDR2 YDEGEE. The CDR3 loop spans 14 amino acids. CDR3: CASSLKGAGNTIYF. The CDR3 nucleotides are TGTGCCAGCAGCTTGAAAGGGGCTGGAAACACCATATATTTT.

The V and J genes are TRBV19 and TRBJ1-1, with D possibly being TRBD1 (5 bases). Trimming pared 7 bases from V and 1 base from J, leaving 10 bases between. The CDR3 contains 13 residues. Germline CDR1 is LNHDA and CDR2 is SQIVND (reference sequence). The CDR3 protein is CASKEGKNTEAFF. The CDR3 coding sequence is TGTGCCAGTAAGGAGGGGAAGAACACTGAAGCTTTCTTT.